The rows below give T cell receptor beta chains drawn from one sample of a study of OX40 agonist ivuxolimab in advanced cancers. Clones were read by immunoSEQ multiplex PCR, and TCRdb kept only the in-frame ones, dropping some. This repertoire shows about 5,100 clones, 66% found once; its top ten account for 55% to 75%. This material consisted of CD4+ or CD8+ T cells sorted from blood, taken in a trial of the OX40 agonist ivuxolimab. These receptors came from an adult with an advanced solid tumor such as melanoma, head and neck, liver or kidney cancer. Each CDR3 is given with its conserved first and last residue. The D gene is left open where the match is weak. Clone size, where shown, is once, few, many, or a class for clones that have expanded.

D gene: NA
J gene: TRBJ1-2
V gene: TRBV9
clone size: once
CDR3 DNA: TGTGCCAGCAGCGTAACCTACAGCGCTCTGGGCTACACCTTC
CDR3 protein: CASSVTYSALGYTF

D gene: TRBD1
J gene: TRBJ1-2
V gene: TRBV29-1
clone size: NA
CDR3 DNA: TGCAGCGTTGATTCGGACAGGGACCTAGGACGCGTTTATGGCTACACCTTC
CDR3 protein: CSVDSDRDLGRVYGYTF

D gene: NA
J gene: TRBJ1-5
V gene: TRBV27
clone size: NA
CDR3 DNA: TGTGCCAGCAGTCCCGGACAGTCGTTTCAGCCCCAGCATTTT
CDR3 protein: CASSPGQSFQPQHF

D gene: NA
J gene: TRBJ1-5
V gene: TRBV6-6
clone size: few
CDR3 DNA: TGTGCCAGCAGCCTGGACAGTCAGCCCCAGCATTTT
CDR3 protein: CASSLDSQPQHF

D gene: TRBD2
J gene: TRBJ2-7
V gene: TRBV5-1
clone size: NA
CDR3 DNA: TGCGCCAGCAGCTCATACCTAGCGGGGGGCACCTACGAGCAGTACTTC
CDR3 protein: CASSSYLAGGTYEQYF

D gene: TRBD2
J gene: TRBJ2-7
V gene: TRBV11-2
clone size: once
CDR3 DNA: TGTGCCAGCAGCCCGCGCCGGACTAGCGGGGGTTTTTACGAGCAGTACTTC
CDR3 protein: CASSPRRTSGGFYEQYF

D gene: TRBD1
J gene: TRBJ2-7
V gene: TRBV5-1
clone size: NA
CDR3 DNA: TGCGCCAGCAGCCCCGGGACAGGGAGACACGAGCAGTACTTC
CDR3 protein: CASSPGTGRHEQYF

D gene: NA
J gene: TRBJ1-2
V gene: TRBV11-1
clone size: few
CDR3 DNA: TGTGCCAGCAGCCCGGTTTTAGTCAACAACTATGGCTACACCTTC
CDR3 protein: CASSPVLVNNYGYTF

D gene: TRBD2
J gene: TRBJ2-3
V gene: TRBV9
clone size: NA
CDR3 DNA: TGTGCCAGCAGCTTCCAACTAGCGGGGAGCACAGATACGCAGTATTTT
CDR3 protein: CASSFQLAGSTDTQYF

D gene: TRBD1
J gene: TRBJ1-5
V gene: TRBV29-1
clone size: NA
CDR3 DNA: TGCAGCGTATCAGACAGGGAAGGTCAGCCCCAGCATTTT
CDR3 protein: CSVSDREGQPQHF

D gene: TRBD1
J gene: TRBJ2-5
V gene: TRBV7-9
clone size: NA
CDR3 DNA: TGTGCCAGCAGCTTAGGGCAGGGGGCGAGTGATCAAGAGACCCAGTACTTC
CDR3 protein: CASSLGQGASDQETQYF

D gene: NA
J gene: TRBJ1-6
V gene: TRBV6-7
clone size: NA
CDR3 DNA: TGTGCCAGCAGTTACTCGGGGATTGGTAATTCACCCCTCCACTTT
CDR3 protein: CASSYSGIGNSPLHF

D gene: TRBD1
J gene: TRBJ1-6
V gene: TRBV6-5
clone size: once
CDR3 DNA: TGTGCCAGCAGTGGGGGACAGACTAATTCACCCCTCCACTTT
CDR3 protein: CASSGGQTNSPLHF

D gene: TRBD1
J gene: TRBJ1-1
V gene: TRBV7-3
clone size: NA
CDR3 DNA: TGTGCCAGCAGCTCCGGGACAGGGCAAGCTTTCTTT
CDR3 protein: CASSSGTGQAFF

D gene: NA
J gene: TRBJ1-3
V gene: TRBV7-8
clone size: NA
CDR3 DNA: TGTGCCAGCAGTCCCACAGGGCGAGGAAACACCATATATTTT
CDR3 protein: CASSPTGRGNTIYF

D gene: NA
J gene: TRBJ2-7
V gene: TRBV5-4
clone size: many
CDR3 DNA: TGTGCCAGCAGCGGGTGGGACAACCTCTACGAGCAGTACTTC
CDR3 protein: CASSGWDNLYEQYF

D gene: NA
J gene: TRBJ2-2
V gene: TRBV11-1
clone size: NA
CDR3 DNA: TGTGCCAGCTTCCCGCGCAGGAGGGAATTAACCGGGGAGCTGTTTTTT
CDR3 protein: CASFPRRRELTGELFF

D gene: TRBD2
J gene: TRBJ2-6
V gene: TRBV9
clone size: once
CDR3 DNA: TGTGCCAGCAGCGTAGATCCCGGGGATCGGGGGGCTGGGGCCAACGTCCTGACTTTC
CDR3 protein: CASSVDPGDRGAGANVLTF

D gene: TRBD1
J gene: TRBJ1-2
V gene: TRBV5-1
clone size: NA
CDR3 DNA: TGCGCCAGCAGCCGGGACAGCGCCAGGGACTATGGCTACACCTTC
CDR3 protein: CASSRDSARDYGYTF

D gene: NA
J gene: TRBJ1-5
V gene: TRBV19
clone size: NA
CDR3 DNA: TGTGCCAGTAGGGGGACGTCCCCCCAGCATTTT
CDR3 protein: CASRGTSPQHF

D gene: NA
J gene: TRBJ2-5
V gene: TRBV18
clone size: NA
CDR3 DNA: TGTGCCAGCTCACCACCGTACAGCGGGGAGACCCAGTACTTC
CDR3 protein: CASSPPYSGETQYF

D gene: NA
J gene: TRBJ2-3
V gene: TRBV6-5
clone size: once
CDR3 DNA: TGTGCCAGCAGCAGGGACCGGTGGACGCAGTATTTT
CDR3 protein: CASSRDRWTQYF

D gene: NA
J gene: TRBJ2-1
V gene: TRBV7-9
clone size: NA
CDR3 DNA: TGTGCCAGCAGCAATAGCGTAGTTAGCTACAATGAGCAGTTCTTC
CDR3 protein: CASSNSVVSYNEQFF

D gene: NA
J gene: TRBJ1-5
V gene: TRBV7-3
clone size: NA
CDR3 DNA: TGTGCCAGCAGCTTATCGTCCGGCCAGCCCCAGCATTTT
CDR3 protein: CASSLSSGQPQHF

D gene: NA
J gene: TRBJ1-1
V gene: TRBV27
clone size: NA
CDR3 DNA: TGTGCCAGCAGGATGACACCAAACACTGAAGCTTTCTTT
CDR3 protein: CASRMTPNTEAFF

D gene: NA
J gene: TRBJ1-2
V gene: TRBV6-1
clone size: once
CDR3 DNA: TGTGCCAGCAGTGGTATGGGAGCAACTAACTATGGCTACACCTTC
CDR3 protein: CASSGMGATNYGYTF

D gene: NA
J gene: TRBJ2-3
V gene: TRBV6-6
clone size: NA
CDR3 DNA: TGTGCCAGCAGTTACCCCGGTAGCACAGATACGCAGTATTTT
CDR3 protein: CASSYPGSTDTQYF

D gene: TRBD2
J gene: TRBJ2-1
V gene: TRBV29-1
clone size: NA
CDR3 DNA: TGCAGCGTTGAAGGTCGAGCGGGGGCCCCCTACAATGAGCAGTTCTTC
CDR3 protein: CSVEGRAGAPYNEQFF

D gene: NA
J gene: TRBJ2-7
V gene: TRBV27
clone size: NA
CDR3 DNA: TGTGCCAGCAGTTTAGGCCGGTCCTACGAGCAGTACTTC
CDR3 protein: CASSLGRSYEQYF

D gene: NA
J gene: TRBJ2-7
V gene: TRBV11-2
clone size: NA
CDR3 DNA: TGTGCCAGCAGCTTAGTACATCCCGAGCAGTACTTC
CDR3 protein: CASSLVHPEQYF

D gene: NA
J gene: TRBJ1-1
V gene: TRBV28
clone size: few
CDR3 DNA: TGTGCCAGCAGTTTTGAAGGGGGAATCACTGAAGCTTTCTTT
CDR3 protein: CASSFEGGITEAFF

D gene: NA
J gene: TRBJ1-5
V gene: TRBV6-1
clone size: NA
CDR3 DNA: TGTGCCAGCAGTGAAGAGATTGGGGGATCGGGTCAGCCCCAGCATTTT
CDR3 protein: CASSEEIGGSGQPQHF

D gene: NA
J gene: TRBJ1-6
V gene: TRBV7-3
clone size: NA
CDR3 DNA: TGTGCCAGCAGCTTAGGGAGTTATTCACCCCTCCACTTT
CDR3 protein: CASSLGSYSPLHF

D gene: NA
J gene: TRBJ2-1
V gene: TRBV5-1
clone size: NA
CDR3 DNA: TGCGCCAGCAGCTCGGAATCCCGGGACTCCTACAATGAGCAGTTCTTC
CDR3 protein: CASSSESRDSYNEQFF

D gene: NA
J gene: TRBJ2-1
V gene: TRBV5-1
clone size: NA
CDR3 DNA: TGCGCCAGCAGCTTGGTTGCTAGCAACGGGGATGAGCAGTTCTTC
CDR3 protein: CASSLVASNGDEQFF

D gene: NA
J gene: TRBJ1-1
V gene: TRBV2
clone size: NA
CDR3 DNA: TGTGCCAGCCCCGACGGGTCTGAAGCTTTCTTT
CDR3 protein: CASPDGSEAFF

D gene: TRBD2
J gene: TRBJ2-7
V gene: TRBV6-5
clone size: NA
CDR3 DNA: TGTGCCAGCAGTCGAACGGGGGGGCCGAGAGAGCAGTACTTC
CDR3 protein: CASSRTGGPREQYF

D gene: NA
J gene: TRBJ1-6
V gene: TRBV2
clone size: NA
CDR3 DNA: TGTGCCAGCAGTCAAGGGGACACCCATTCACCCCTCCACTTT
CDR3 protein: CASSQGDTHSPLHF

D gene: NA
J gene: TRBJ2-1
V gene: TRBV7-8
clone size: NA
CDR3 DNA: TGTGCCAGCAGCCCGAGATTAGATCGGACTCTTGGTTGGGATGAGCAGTTCTTC
CDR3 protein: CASSPRLDRTLGWDEQFF

D gene: NA
J gene: TRBJ2-7
V gene: TRBV7-9
clone size: NA
CDR3 DNA: TGTGCCAGCAGCTTATCGAACAACGAGCAGTACTTC
CDR3 protein: CASSLSNNEQYF

D gene: TRBD1
J gene: TRBJ2-7
V gene: TRBV5-1
clone size: few
CDR3 DNA: TGCGCCAGCAGCTTGGCGACAGGGAGCTCCTACGAGCAGTACTTC
CDR3 protein: CASSLATGSSYEQYF

D gene: TRBD2
J gene: TRBJ2-7
V gene: TRBV5-4
clone size: NA
CDR3 DNA: TGTGCCAGCAGCTACGGGACTAGCGCTACCTACGAGCAGTACTTC
CDR3 protein: CASSYGTSATYEQYF

D gene: NA
J gene: TRBJ2-7
V gene: TRBV7-9
clone size: NA
CDR3 DNA: TGTGCCAGCAGCTTAGAAGGGGGGGCCTACGAGCAGTACTTC
CDR3 protein: CASSLEGGAYEQYF

D gene: NA
J gene: TRBJ2-6
V gene: TRBV27
clone size: NA
CDR3 DNA: TGTGCCAGCAGTCAGGGTAGGGGGGCCAACGTCCTGACTTTC
CDR3 protein: CASSQGRGANVLTF